The 15 T cell receptor beta chains below come from one sample, sequenced in a study of cytomegalovirus exposure and HLA in healthy donors. PCR primers comprised 60 Vbeta and 13 Jbeta primers. Clones were read by immunoSEQ multiplex PCR, and TCRdb kept only the in-frame ones, dropping some. This sample has under 150,000 clones; around 85% occur once, and the top ten carry approximately 6.7%. The sequencing sample was made of PBMCs. All receptors derive from a woman aged 30 to 39 in good health and CMV-seropositive.

This rearrangement joins TRBV7-2 to TRBJ2-7, with a tentative D call TRBD1 (5 bases). V dropped 5 bases and J dropped 4 bases, with 18 bases sitting between them. The germline CDR1 and CDR2 sequences are SGHTA and FQGNSA. The CDR3 consists of 15 residues. The CDR3 coding sequence is TGTGCCAGCAGCCGGGCCTCAGGGATTAAGTACGAGCAGTACTTC. Translating gives CASSRASGIKYEQYF.

This rearrangement joins TRBV7-9 to TRBJ1-2; tentatively, D is TRBD1 (6 bases). The CDR3 is 12 residues long. Germline lookup yields CDR1 SEHNR and CDR2 FQNEAQ (reference sequence). The CDR3 spells CSTLTGTYGYTF. The CDR3 nucleotides read TGTTCCACCTTAACAGGGACCTATGGCTACACCTTC.

V is TRBV5-1 and J is TRBJ1-1; 9 bases align to TRBD1. Germline V gives CDR1 SGHRS, CDR2 YFSETQ. CDR3 length: 14 residues. V lost 5 bases, J lost 9 bases, and 11 bases stayed unmatched. CDR3 DNA sequence: TGCGCCAGCAGAGATTCCGGGACAGGGAGGAAAGCTTTCTTT. Its protein is CASRDSGTGRKAFF.

The chain is built from TRBV28 and TRBJ2-1, with 10 bases aligning to TRBD2. The CDR3 totals 15 residues. Losses at the gene ends were 4 bases for V and 6 bases for J; bases not matched to a gene: 6. Germline V gene data show CDR1 as MDHEN and CDR2 as SYDVKM. Here the CDR3 DNA reads TGTGCCAGCAGTTCCCTTAGCGGGAGGTTCAATGAGCAGTTCTTC. Translation gives CASSSLSGRFNEQFF.

This chain links TRBV19 with TRBJ2-2, with TRBD2 identical over 12 bases. The CDR3 covers 20 residues. Trimming cost V 5 bases and J 0 bases; bases outside gene matches: 13. CDR1 is LNHDA, CDR2 SQIVND, per germline (reference sequence). The CDR3, as DNA: TGTGCCAGTAGTTCCTCCCCCGGGACTAGCGGGTTCGCGAACACCGGGGAGCTGTTTTTT. Translating gives CASSSSPGTSGFANTGELFF.

CDR3 residues: CASSLILGGTGELFF. In DNA form, the CDR3 reads TGTGCCAGCAGCTTAATTCTGGGGGGCACCGGGGAGCTGTTTTTT. This rearrangement joins TRBV7-3 to TRBJ2-2; D might be TRBD2 (6 bases). V was cut by 1 base and J by 4 bases, with 10 bases left in between. Germline values: CDR1 SGHTA, CDR2 FQGTGA. The CDR3 has 15 amino acids.

This clone was detected only a few times. The chain carries TRBV10-3 and TRBJ2-3; the D gene is possibly TRBD2 (7 bases). Germline lookup yields CDR1 ENHRY and CDR2 SYGVKD. The CDR3 runs 16 residues. Trimming cost V 0 bases and J 1 base, with 11 bases left between them. DNA for the CDR3: TGTGCCATCAGTGAGTCGACGGGGGGCCGCACAGATACGCAGTATTTT. Protein sequence: CAISESTGGRTDTQYF.

The table lists this clone with a few counts. V gene TRBV18 combines with J gene TRBJ2-7, with TRBD1 matching 7 bases. Germline trimming cut 5 bases from V and 1 base from J; bases unmatched to any gene: 2. The CDR3 runs to 13 residues. The germline V gene has CDR1 KGHSH and CDR2 LQKENI. The CDR3 DNA follows: TGTGCCAGCTCAGGCAGGGGGTCCTACGAGCAGTACTTC. Protein product: CASSGRGSYEQYF. The full variable domain, rest sourced from reference TRBV18 and TRBJ2-7, is NAGVMQNPRHLVRRRGQEARLRCSPMKGHSHVYWYRQLPEEGLKFMVYLQKENIIDESGMPKERFSAEFPKEGPSILRIQQVVRGDSAAYFCASSGRGSYEQYFGPGTRLTVT.

This clone was seen just once. The V call is TRBV19, the J call TRBJ2-2, with 7 nucleotides matching TRBD2. Looked up from germline, CDR1 is LNHDA and CDR2 is SQIVND (reference sequence). The CDR3 spans 18 residues. Trimming took 2 bases from V and 0 from J; bases not matched to a gene: 9. CDR3 protein: CASSILGASGPNTGELFF. DNA of the CDR3: TGTGCCAGTAGTATACTCGGGGCTAGCGGCCCGAACACCGGGGAGCTGTTTTTT.

J is TRBJ2-1 and V is TRBV19, with 7 bases aligning to TRBD1. This CDR3 is built from 14 residues. Germline CDR1 and CDR2: LNHDA and SQIVND (reference sequence). Trimming took 5 bases from V and 3 from J; bases not matched to a gene: 4. The CDR3 is CASSSGTVYNEQFF. CDR3 coding DNA: TGTGCCAGTAGTTCCGGGACAGTCTACAATGAGCAGTTCTTC.

This chain links TRBV7-9 with TRBJ2-1; tentative D call: TRBD2 (7 bases). CDR1 is SEHNR, CDR2 FQNEAQ, per germline (reference sequence). Between the trimmed V and J ends, which lost 5 bases and 7 bases, there was a span of 24 bases. This CDR3 has 17 residues. The CDR3 loop reads CASSLSSGGGGINEQFF. Written as DNA, the CDR3 is TGTGCCAGCAGCCTCTCCTCGGGGGGCGGGGGTATAAATGAGCAGTTCTTC.

In its sample, this clone was seen a few times. The rearrangement links TRBV7-9 to TRBJ1-1; D perhaps matches TRBD1 (6 bases). V lost 5 bases to trimming and J lost 0 bases, with 16 bases between them. The CDR3 is 16 amino acids. Germline CDR1 is SEHNR and CDR2 is FQNEAQ (reference sequence). The CDR3 region has the DNA TGTGCCAGCAGCCCAGTGCCTACAGGGTTGAACACTGAAGCTTTCTTT. Its protein product is CASSPVPTGLNTEAFF.

This clone was picked up one time. The rearrangement links TRBV9 to TRBJ2-3; 9 positions match TRBD1. The CDR3 totals 17 residues. Germline V gene data show CDR1 as SGDLS and CDR2 as YYNGEE. Trimming cost V 3 bases and J 4 bases; bases outside gene matches: 12. The DNA of the CDR3 is TGTGCCAGCAGCGAGGAGGACAGGGGACGAGGGGCAGATACGCAGTATTTT. Translating it yields CASSEEDRGRGADTQYF.

The chain employs TRBV7-9 and TRBJ2-2; a possible D gene is TRBD2 (5 bases). Germline lookup yields CDR1 SEHNR and CDR2 FQNEAQ (reference sequence). V was shortened by 8 bases and J by 2 bases, with 9 bases between the two germline ends. The CDR3 has 13 residues. The CDR3 is CASPPGNTGELFF. CDR3 sequence (DNA): TGTGCCAGCCCCCCGGGAAACACCGGGGAGCTGTTTTTT. Drawing the rest from reference TRBV7-9 and TRBJ2-2, the complete variable domain is DTGVSQNPRHKITKRGQNVTFRCDPISEHNRLYWYRQTLGQGPEFLTYFQNEAQLEKSRLLSDRFSAERPKGSFSTLEIQRTEQGDSAMYLCASPPGNTGELFFGEGSRLTVL.

This chain links TRBV5-1 with TRBJ1-2; TRBD1 matches at 10 bases. Germline CDR1 SGHRS, CDR2 YFSETQ. This CDR3 spans 15 amino acids. The junction had 11 bases not matched to a gene; V was cut back by 4 bases and J by 8 bases. CDR3 protein: CASSGRQGATEGYTF. The CDR3, as DNA: TGCGCCAGCAGCGGCAGACAGGGGGCGACTGAGGGCTACACCTTC.